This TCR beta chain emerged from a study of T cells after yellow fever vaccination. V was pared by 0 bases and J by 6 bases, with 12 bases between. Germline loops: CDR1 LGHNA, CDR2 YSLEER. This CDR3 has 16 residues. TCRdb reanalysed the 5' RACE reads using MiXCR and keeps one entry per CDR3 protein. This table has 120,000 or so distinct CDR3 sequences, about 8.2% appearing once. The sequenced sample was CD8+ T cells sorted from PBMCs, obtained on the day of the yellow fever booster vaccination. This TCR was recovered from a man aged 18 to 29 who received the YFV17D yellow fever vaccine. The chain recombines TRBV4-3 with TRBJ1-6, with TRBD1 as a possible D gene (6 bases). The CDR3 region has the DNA TGCGCCAGCAGCCAAGACGCACAGGGCCGTAATTCACCCCTCCACTTT. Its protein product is CASSQDAQGRNSPLHF.